Presented here are 16 T cell receptor beta chains from one specimen sequenced in a study of identical twins. TCRdb re-called the 5' RACE reads with MiXCR, one entry per CDR3 protein. The table records about 730,000 distinct CDR3 sequences, 21% of them present only once. This sample also appeared in a second study, on T cells expressing NK-cell markers.

The sequenced sample consisted of PBMCs. These receptors were obtained from a woman aged 18 to 35 in good health.

This clonotype has a handful of counts. The rearrangement links TRBV20-1 to TRBJ2-3, with D possibly TRBD1 on 5 matching bases. V was cut by 5 bases and J by 0 bases, with 9 bases left in between. Per the germline V gene, CDR1 is DFQATT and CDR2 is SNEGSKA (reference sequence). The CDR3 runs 13 residues. The CDR3 loop is CSAEDTSTDTQYF. Here the CDR3 DNA reads TGCAGTGCTGAGGACACTAGCACAGATACGCAGTATTTT.

The gene calls are TRBV30 and TRBJ2-7; D possibly uses TRBD1 or TRBD2 (5 bases each). Germline-derived CDR1 and CDR2 are GTSNPN and SVGIG (reference sequence). V was shortened by 1 base and J by 6 bases, with 13 bases between the two germline ends. This CDR3 comprises 13 residues. The CDR3 sequence: CAWSGLAGAEQYF. The CDR3 DNA reads TGTGCCTGGAGTGGGCTAGCTGGGGCCGAGCAGTACTTC.

J is TRBJ2-1 and V is TRBV7-9, with 12 bases fitting TRBD2. The germline gives CDR1 SEHNR, CDR2 FQNEAQ (reference sequence). CDR3 length: 15 amino acids. Trimming at V came to 7 bases and at J to 3 bases, leaving 4 bases not matched to a gene. DNA for the CDR3: TGTGCCAGCACTAGCGGGAGGGCACACTACAATGAGCAGTTCTTC. This codes for CASTSGRAHYNEQFF.

This chain uses TRBV11-2 with TRBJ2-4, with D unclear. CDR1 and CDR2 from the germline V gene are SGHAT and FQNNGV. This CDR3 has 18 amino acids. Trimming cost V 1 base and J 0 bases, with 16 bases left between them. CDR3: CASSLVGSSQGAKNIQYF. Written as DNA, the CDR3 is TGTGCCAGCAGCTTAGTGGGTAGTTCACAAGGAGCCAAAAACATTCAGTACTTC.

The chain joins TRBV5-1 to TRBJ2-1; 8 nucleotides line up with TRBD2. Germline assignment: CDR1 SGHRS and CDR2 YFSETQ. V trimming: 5 bases; J trimming: 12 bases; junction bases outside the gene matches: 25. This CDR3 spans 18 amino acids. CDR3: CASSWWPTSGSVRGMQFF. CDR3 in DNA: TGCGCCAGCAGTTGGTGGCCCACTAGCGGAAGTGTTCGGGGGATGCAGTTCTTC. Combining the CDR3 with reference TRBV5-1 and TRBJ2-1 gives the whole variable domain KAGVTQTPRYLIKTRGQQVTLSCSPISGHRSVSWYQQTPGQGLQFLFEYFSETQRNKGNFPGRFSGRQFSNSRSEMNVSTLELGDSALYLCASSWWPTSGSVRGMQFFGPGTRLTVL.

This clonotype was seen many times. The V and J genes are TRBV5-6 and TRBJ2-1; D not resolved. Germline-derived CDR1 and CDR2 are SGHDT and YYEEEE. Trimming took off 4 bases at V and 1 base at J, with 15 bases between the two ends. This CDR3 contains 16 residues. The CDR3 region has the DNA TGTGCCAGCAGCCGACTGGTGTTAGGGTCCTACAATGAGCAGTTCTTC. As protein: CASSRLVLGSYNEQFF.

The J gene is TRBJ2-7, the V gene TRBV29-1; 8 nucleotides line up with TRBD1. This CDR3 region has 12 residues. J lost 7 bases, V lost 6 bases, and 8 bases had no gene match. Germline V gives CDR1 SQVTM, CDR2 ANQGSEA. For the CDR3, the DNA is TGCAGCGTCGGACAGGGTTTGAGGGAGCAGTACTTC. It encodes CSVGQGLREQYF.

This clonotype has just a few counts. The chain carries TRBV27 and TRBJ2-6; D possibly corresponds to TRBD2 (6 bases). Germline V gives CDR1 MNHEY, CDR2 SMNVEV (reference sequence). The V end lost 4 bases, the J end lost 4 bases, and 11 bases lay between the germline ends. The CDR3 contains 15 residues. The CDR3 spells CASSSGGTGANVLTF. CDR3 DNA sequence: TGTGCCAGCAGTTCCGGGGGAACCGGGGCCAACGTCCTGACTTTC.

This clonotype has just a few counts. The genes are TRBV10-3 and TRBJ2-7; 12 positions match TRBD2. CDR1 is ENHRY, CDR2 SYGVKD, per germline. V dropped 6 bases and J dropped 5; count of bases not matched to a gene: 5. The CDR3 length is 14 residues. The CDR3 DNA is TGTGCCATCAGGGCTAGCGGGAGGGCCCACGAGCAGTACTTC. Encoded protein: CAIRASGRAHEQYF.

In its sample, this clonotype was seen many times. The chain is built from TRBV9 and TRBJ2-1, with 9 bases aligning to TRBD2. Germline CDR1 SGDLS, CDR2 YYNGEE. The CDR3 totals 16 residues. Trimming cost V 4 bases and J 4 bases; bases outside gene matches: 9. The CDR3 nucleotides read TGTGCCAGCAGCCCTCCGGGACTAGCATCGTACAATGAGCAGTTCTTC. This translates into CASSPPGLASYNEQFF.

This chain uses TRBV29-1 with TRBJ2-7; no firm D call. Trimming took 0 bases from V and 3 from J, leaving 12 bases between them. The CDR3 runs to 14 residues. The V gene's germline CDR1 is SQVTM and CDR2 ANQGSEA. This CDR3 is CSVEDPDGIYEQYF. CDR3 in DNA: TGCAGCGTTGAAGATCCAGACGGAATCTACGAGCAGTACTTC.

This clonotype occurred a few times. The chain joins TRBV10-1 to TRBJ2-3; TRBD2 is a possible D gene (5 bases). Per germline, CDR1 WNHNN and CDR2 SYGVQD (reference sequence). Trimming shortened V by 0 bases and J by 4 bases, and 11 bases separated the two germline ends. The CDR3 has 15 residues. CDR3 sequence (DNA): TGCGCCAGCAGTGAGTCGAAGAGCGGCGCAGATACGCAGTATTTT. Encoded protein: CASSESKSGADTQYF.

V usage is TRBV9 and J usage is TRBJ2-7, with D perhaps matching TRBD2 (5 bases). CDR1 is SGDLS and CDR2 is YYNGEE in the germline V gene. V shed 0 bases and J shed 5 bases, with 9 bases lying between them. This CDR3 comprises 13 residues. CDR3 in amino acids: CASSVDSGDEQYF. The DNA of the CDR3 is TGTGCCAGCAGCGTAGATTCCGGGGACGAGCAGTACTTC.

The chain carries TRBV10-3 and TRBJ2-2; possibly TRBD1 or TRBD2 for D (6 bases each). The CDR3 is made up of 12 amino acids. CDR1 is ENHRY, CDR2 SYGVKD, per germline. V was shortened by 9 bases and J by 6 bases, with 11 bases between the two germline ends. DNA of the CDR3: TGTGCCATGTCGGAGGGGGCCGGGGAGCTGTTTTTT. Translating gives CAMSEGAGELFF.

This clonotype was seen only a few times. CDR3 in DNA: TGTGCCAGCGCGGGGGGAGCTGACTATGGCTACACCTTC. The encoded protein is CASAGGADYGYTF. The chain carries TRBV7-9 and TRBJ1-2, with D possibly being TRBD1 (5 bases). This CDR3 is 13 amino acids long. Germline CDR1 SEHNR, CDR2 FQNEAQ (reference sequence). V lost 8 bases and J 3 bases, leaving 13 bases between the germline ends. Full variable domain (rest looked up from reference TRBV7-9 and TRBJ1-2): DTGVSQNPRHKITKRGQNVTFRCDPISEHNRLYWYRQTLGQGPEFLTYFQNEAQLEKSRLLSDRFSAERPKGSFSTLEIQRTEQGDSAMYLCASAGGADYGYTFGSGTRLTVV.

With regard to this clonotype: Given the absence of the conserved phenylalanine or tryptophan at the CDR3 end, a read error is likely. The chain is built from TRBV5-1 and TRBJ2-1; D is unclear. The CDR3 spans 15 residues. Germline V CDR1 and CDR2: SGHRS, YFSETQ. Trimming cost V 4 bases and J 8 bases, with 19 bases left between them. DNA for the CDR3: TGCGCCAGCAGCGAGACGACCTCAGCCTGGGATGAGCAGTTCTTG. Its translation is CASSETTSAWDEQFL.